This passage covers 2 T cell receptor beta chains from one sample sequenced in a study of cytomegalovirus exposure and HLA in healthy donors. PCR was performed using 60 Vbeta and 13 Jbeta primers. Data came from immunoSEQ multiplex PCR; TCRdb stores just in-frame clones and leaves some out. The sample carries about 99,000 clones, 79% recorded once. Sequencing was performed on PBMCs. These receptor sequences come from a man between 45 and 60 years old in good health and CMV-seropositive.

CDR3 coding DNA: TGTGCCAGCAGGGCATCCGAGGGCCTAGCGGGAAATACCGGGGAGCTGTTTTTT. Translated, it gives CASRASEGLAGNTGELFF. V gene TRBV7-9 combines with J gene TRBJ2-2; TRBD2 matches 9 bases. V was pared by 6 bases and J by 5 bases, with 16 bases of the junction left unmatched. The CDR3 consists of 18 residues. The germline CDR1 and CDR2 sequences are SEHNR and FQNEAQ (reference sequence).

This chain connects TRBV28 to TRBJ2-7; perhaps TRBD2 as D (6 bases). V was pared by 3 bases and J by 2 bases, with 17 bases between. The CDR3 consists of 16 residues. Germline CDR1 is MDHEN and CDR2 is SYDVKM. Written as DNA, the CDR3 is TGTGCCAGCAGTTTGCCCCCAGGAGGGTCACCCTACGAGCAGTACTTC. Translated, it gives CASSLPPGGSPYEQYF.